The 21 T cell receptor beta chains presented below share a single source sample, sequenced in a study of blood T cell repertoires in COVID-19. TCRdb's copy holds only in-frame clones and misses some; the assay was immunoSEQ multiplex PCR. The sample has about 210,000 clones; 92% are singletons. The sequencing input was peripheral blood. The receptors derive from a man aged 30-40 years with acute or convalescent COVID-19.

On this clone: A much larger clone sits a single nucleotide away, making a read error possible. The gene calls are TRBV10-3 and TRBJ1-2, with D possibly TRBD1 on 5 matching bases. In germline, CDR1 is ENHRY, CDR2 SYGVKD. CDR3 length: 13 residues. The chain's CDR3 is CAISEPSQDGHTF. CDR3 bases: TGTGCCATCAGTGAGCCGTCACAGGATGGCCACACCTTC.

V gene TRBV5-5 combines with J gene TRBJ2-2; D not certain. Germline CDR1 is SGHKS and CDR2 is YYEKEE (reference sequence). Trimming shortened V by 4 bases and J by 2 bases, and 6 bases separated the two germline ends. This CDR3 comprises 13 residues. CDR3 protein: CASSPSNTGELFF. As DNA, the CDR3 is TGTGCCAGCAGCCCGTCCAACACCGGGGAGCTGTTTTTT.

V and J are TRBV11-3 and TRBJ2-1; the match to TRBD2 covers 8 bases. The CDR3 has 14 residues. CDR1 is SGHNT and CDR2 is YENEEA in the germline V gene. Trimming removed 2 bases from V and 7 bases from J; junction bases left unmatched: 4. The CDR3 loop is CASSLIGGVNEQFF. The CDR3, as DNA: TGTGCCAGCAGCTTAATCGGGGGGGTAAATGAGCAGTTCTTC.

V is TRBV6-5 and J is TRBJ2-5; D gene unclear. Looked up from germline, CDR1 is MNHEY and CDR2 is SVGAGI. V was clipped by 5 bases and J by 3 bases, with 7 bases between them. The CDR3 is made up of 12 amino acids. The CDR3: CASSTVEETQYF. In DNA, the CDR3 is TGTGCCAGCAGTACCGTAGAAGAGACCCAGTACTTC.

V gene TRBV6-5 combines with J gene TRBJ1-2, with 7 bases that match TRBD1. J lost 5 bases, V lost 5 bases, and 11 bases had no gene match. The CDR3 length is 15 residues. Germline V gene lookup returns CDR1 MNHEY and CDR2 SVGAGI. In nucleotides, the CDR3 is TGTGCCAGCAGTCCGATGGGACAGCCAAAGTATGGCTACACCTTC. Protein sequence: CASSPMGQPKYGYTF.

This chain's CDR3 is CASSLTAGGYTF. CDR3 DNA sequence: TGTGCCAGCAGTTTAACCGCGGGTGGCTACACCTTC. The chain combines TRBV12-3 or TRBV12-4 with TRBJ1-2, with D unclear. The germline V and J ends were trimmed by 2 bases and 7 bases, with 8 bases remaining between them. This CDR3 contains 12 residues.

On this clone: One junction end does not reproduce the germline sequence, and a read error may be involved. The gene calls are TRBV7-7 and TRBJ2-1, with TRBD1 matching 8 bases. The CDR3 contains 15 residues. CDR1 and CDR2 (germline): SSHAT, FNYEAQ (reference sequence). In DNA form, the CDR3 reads TGTGCTAGCAGCTTGGGGACAGGCGAATACAATGAGCAGTTCTTC. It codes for CASSLGTGEYNEQFF.

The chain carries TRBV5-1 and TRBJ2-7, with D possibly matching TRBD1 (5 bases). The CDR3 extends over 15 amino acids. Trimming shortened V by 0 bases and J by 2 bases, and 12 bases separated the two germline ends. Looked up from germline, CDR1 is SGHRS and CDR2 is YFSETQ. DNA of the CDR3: TGCGCCAGCAGCTTGGATCCAGGGCGAGCCTACGAGCAGTACTTC. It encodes CASSLDPGRAYEQYF.

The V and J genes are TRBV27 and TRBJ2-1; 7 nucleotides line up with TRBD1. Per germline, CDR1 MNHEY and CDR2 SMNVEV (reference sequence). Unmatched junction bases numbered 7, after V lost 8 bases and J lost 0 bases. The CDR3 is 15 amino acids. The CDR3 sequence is CASRTGLSSYNEQFF. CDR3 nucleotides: TGTGCCAGCCGGACAGGCCTTAGCTCCTACAATGAGCAGTTCTTC.

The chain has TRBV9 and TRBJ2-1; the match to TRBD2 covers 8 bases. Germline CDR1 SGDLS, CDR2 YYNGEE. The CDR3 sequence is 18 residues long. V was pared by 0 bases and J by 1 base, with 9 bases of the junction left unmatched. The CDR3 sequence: CASSVALTSGRSYNEQFF. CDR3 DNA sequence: TGTGCCAGCAGCGTAGCCCTCACTAGCGGAAGATCCTACAATGAGCAGTTCTTC.

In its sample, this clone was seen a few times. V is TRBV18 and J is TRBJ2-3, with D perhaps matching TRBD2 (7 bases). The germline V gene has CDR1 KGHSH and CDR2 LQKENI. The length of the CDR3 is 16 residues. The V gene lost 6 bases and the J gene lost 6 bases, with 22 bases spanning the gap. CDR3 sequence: CASSLVMGGGLDTQYF. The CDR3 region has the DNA TGTGCCAGCTCGCTCGTCATGGGGGGGGGCCTGGATACGCAGTATTTT.

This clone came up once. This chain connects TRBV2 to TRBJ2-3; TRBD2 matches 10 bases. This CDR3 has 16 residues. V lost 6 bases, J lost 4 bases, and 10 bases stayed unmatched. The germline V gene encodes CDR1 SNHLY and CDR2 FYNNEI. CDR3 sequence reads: CASREGLALRSDTQYF. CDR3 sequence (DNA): TGTGCCAGCAGGGAGGGACTAGCGTTAAGGTCAGATACGCAGTATTTT.

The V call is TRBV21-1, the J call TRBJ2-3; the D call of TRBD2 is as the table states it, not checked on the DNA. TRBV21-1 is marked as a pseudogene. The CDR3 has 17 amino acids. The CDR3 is CASSKFRTSGRRGTQYF. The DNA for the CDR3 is TGTGCCAGCAGCAAATTTCGGACTAGCGGGAGGAGGGGTACGCAGTATTTT.

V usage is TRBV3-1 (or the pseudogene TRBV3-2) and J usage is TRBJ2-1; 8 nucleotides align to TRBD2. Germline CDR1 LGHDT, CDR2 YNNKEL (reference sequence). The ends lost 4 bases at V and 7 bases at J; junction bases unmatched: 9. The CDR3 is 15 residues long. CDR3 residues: CASSRIREGRNEQFF. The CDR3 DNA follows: TGTGCCAGCAGCCGAATTCGGGAGGGCCGTAATGAGCAGTTCTTC.

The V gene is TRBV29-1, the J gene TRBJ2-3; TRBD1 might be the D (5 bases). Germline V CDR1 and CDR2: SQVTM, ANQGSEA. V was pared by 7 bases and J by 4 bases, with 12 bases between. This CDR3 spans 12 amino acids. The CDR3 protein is CSAEKQADTQYF. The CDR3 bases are TGCAGCGCCGAAAAACAGGCAGATACGCAGTATTTT.

CDR3 residues: CASTLLKTGDNQPQHF. The DNA for the CDR3 is TGTGCCAGCACCTTACTCAAAACAGGGGATAATCAGCCCCAGCATTTT. V gene TRBV28 combines with J gene TRBJ1-5; 7 bases line up with TRBD1. Trimming took 7 bases from V and 4 from J; bases not matched to a gene: 13. Germline V gene sequence: CDR1 MDHEN, CDR2 SYDVKM. The CDR3 spans 16 residues.

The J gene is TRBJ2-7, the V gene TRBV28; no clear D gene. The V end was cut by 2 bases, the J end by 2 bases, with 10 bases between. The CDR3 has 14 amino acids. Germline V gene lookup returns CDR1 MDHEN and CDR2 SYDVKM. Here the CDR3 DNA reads TGTGCCAGCAGTTTACGGCAGGCCCCCTACGAGCAGTACTTC. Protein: CASSLRQAPYEQYF.

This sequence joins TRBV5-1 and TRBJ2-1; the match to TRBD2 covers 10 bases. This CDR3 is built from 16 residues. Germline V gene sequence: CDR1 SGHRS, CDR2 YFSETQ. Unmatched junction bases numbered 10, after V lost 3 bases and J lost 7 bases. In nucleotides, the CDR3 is TGCGCCAGCAGCTGGGGGCTAGCGGGAGTATATAATGAGCAGTTCTTC. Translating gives CASSWGLAGVYNEQFF.

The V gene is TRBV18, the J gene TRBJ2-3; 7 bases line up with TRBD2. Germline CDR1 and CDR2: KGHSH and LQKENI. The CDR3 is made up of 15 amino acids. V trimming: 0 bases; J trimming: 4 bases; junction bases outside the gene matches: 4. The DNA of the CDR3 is TGTGCCAGCTCACCACCTTTGGCGGGAGCAGATACGCAGTATTTT. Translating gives CASSPPLAGADTQYF.

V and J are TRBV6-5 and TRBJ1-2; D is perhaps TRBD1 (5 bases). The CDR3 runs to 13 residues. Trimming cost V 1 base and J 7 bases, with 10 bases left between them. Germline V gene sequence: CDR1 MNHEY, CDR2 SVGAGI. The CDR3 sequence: CASSYLGHGGYTF. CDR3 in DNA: TGTGCCAGCAGTTACTTGGGGCACGGTGGCTACACCTTC.

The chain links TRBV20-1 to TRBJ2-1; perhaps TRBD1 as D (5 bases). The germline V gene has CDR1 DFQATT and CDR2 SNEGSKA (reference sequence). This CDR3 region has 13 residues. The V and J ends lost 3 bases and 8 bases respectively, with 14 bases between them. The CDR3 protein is CSASIGTTDEQFF. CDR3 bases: TGCAGTGCTAGTATCGGAACGACAGATGAGCAGTTCTTC.